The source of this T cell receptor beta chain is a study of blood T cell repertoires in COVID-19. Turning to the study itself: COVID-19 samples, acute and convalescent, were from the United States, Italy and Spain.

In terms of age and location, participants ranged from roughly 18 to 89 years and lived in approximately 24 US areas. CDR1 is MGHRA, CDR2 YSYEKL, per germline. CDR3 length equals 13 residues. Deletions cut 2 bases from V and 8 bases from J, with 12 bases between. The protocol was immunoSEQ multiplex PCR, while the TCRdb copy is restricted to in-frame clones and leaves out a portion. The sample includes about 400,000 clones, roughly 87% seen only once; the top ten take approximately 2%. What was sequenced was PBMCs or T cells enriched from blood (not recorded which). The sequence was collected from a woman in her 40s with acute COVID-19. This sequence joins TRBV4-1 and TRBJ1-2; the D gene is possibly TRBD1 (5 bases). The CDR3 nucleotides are TGCGCCAGCAGCCAATTGGGGCTGGGGGGCTACACCTTC. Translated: CASSQLGLGGYTF.